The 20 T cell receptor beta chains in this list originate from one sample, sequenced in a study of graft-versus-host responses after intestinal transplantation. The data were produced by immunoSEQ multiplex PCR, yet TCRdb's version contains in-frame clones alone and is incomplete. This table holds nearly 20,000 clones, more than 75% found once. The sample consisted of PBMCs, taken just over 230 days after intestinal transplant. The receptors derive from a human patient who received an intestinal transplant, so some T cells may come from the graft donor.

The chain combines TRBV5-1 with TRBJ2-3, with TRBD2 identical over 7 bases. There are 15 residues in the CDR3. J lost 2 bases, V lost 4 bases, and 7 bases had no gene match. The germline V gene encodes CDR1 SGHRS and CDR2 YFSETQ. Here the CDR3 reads CASSPRSGDTDTQYF. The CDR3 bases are TGCGCCAGCAGCCCCCGGAGCGGGGACACAGATACGCAGTATTTT.

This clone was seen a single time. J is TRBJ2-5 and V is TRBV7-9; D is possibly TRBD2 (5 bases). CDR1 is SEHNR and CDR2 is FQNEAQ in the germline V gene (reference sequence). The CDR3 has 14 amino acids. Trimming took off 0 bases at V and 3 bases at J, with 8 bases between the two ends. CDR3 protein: CASSLAYGEETQYF. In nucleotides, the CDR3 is TGTGCCAGCAGCTTAGCGTACGGGGAAGAGACCCAGTACTTC. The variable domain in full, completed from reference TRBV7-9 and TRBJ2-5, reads DTGVSQNPRHKITKRGQNVTFRCDPISEHNRLYWYRQTLGQGPEFLTYFQNEAQLEKSRLLSDRFSAERPKGSFSTLEIQRTEQGDSAMYLCASSLAYGEETQYFGPGTRLLVL.

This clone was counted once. The CDR3 DNA sequence: TGTGCCAGCAGTGAAACGGGGGGAAGCACAGATACGCAGTATTTT. This translates into CASSETGGSTDTQYF. This chain joins TRBV6-4 and TRBJ2-3; TRBD2 agrees at 7 bases. CDR3 length: 15 amino acids. Germline CDR1 is MRHNA and CDR2 is SNTAGT. V trimming: 3 bases; J trimming: 0 bases; junction bases outside the gene matches: 3.

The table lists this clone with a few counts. The CDR3 bases are TGTGCCACCAGCAGAGTGAGCCGGACTCATAATGAAAAACTGTTTTTT. It codes for CATSRVSRTHNEKLFF. The rearrangement links TRBV15 to TRBJ1-4; no definite D call. This CDR3 is built from 16 residues. The V gene's germline CDR1 is LNHNV and CDR2 YYDKDF (reference sequence). The V and J ends lost 1 base and 4 bases respectively, with 13 bases between them.

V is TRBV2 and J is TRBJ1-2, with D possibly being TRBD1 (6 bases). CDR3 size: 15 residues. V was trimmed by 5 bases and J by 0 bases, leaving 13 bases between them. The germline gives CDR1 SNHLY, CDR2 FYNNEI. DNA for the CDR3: TGTGCCAGCAGTTGGACAGCCGCCTCTAACTATGGCTACACCTTC. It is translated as CASSWTAASNYGYTF.

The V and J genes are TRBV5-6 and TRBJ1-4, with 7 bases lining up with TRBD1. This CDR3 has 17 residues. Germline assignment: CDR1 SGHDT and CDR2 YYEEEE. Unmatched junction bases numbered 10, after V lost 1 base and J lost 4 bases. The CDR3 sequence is CASSLLGGASINEKLFF. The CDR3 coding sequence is TGTGCCAGCAGCTTGCTAGGGGGCGCGTCTATTAATGAAAAACTGTTTTTT.

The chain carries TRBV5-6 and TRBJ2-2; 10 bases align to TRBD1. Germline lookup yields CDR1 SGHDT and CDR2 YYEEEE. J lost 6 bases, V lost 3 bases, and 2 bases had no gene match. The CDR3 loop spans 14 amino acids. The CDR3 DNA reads TGTGCCAGCAGCTGGACAGGGGGGGCCGGGGAGCTGTTTTTT. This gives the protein CASSWTGGAGELFF.

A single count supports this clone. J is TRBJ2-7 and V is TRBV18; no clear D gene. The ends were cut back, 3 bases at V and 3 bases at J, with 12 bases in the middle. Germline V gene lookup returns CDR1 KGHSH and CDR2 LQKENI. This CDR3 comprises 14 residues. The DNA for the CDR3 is TGTGCCAGCTCACCTTCCCCTTTCGACTACGAGCAGTACTTC. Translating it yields CASSPSPFDYEQYF.

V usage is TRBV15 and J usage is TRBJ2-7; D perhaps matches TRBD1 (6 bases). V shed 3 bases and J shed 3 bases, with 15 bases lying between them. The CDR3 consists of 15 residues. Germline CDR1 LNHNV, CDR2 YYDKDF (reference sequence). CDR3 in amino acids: CATSRTHRDDYEQYF. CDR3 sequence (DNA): TGTGCCACCAGCAGGACCCACAGGGACGACTACGAGCAGTACTTC.

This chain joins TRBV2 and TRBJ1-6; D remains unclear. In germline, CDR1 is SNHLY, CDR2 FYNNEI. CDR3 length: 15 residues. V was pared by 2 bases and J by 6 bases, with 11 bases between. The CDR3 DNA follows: TGTGCCAGCAGTGAATGGAGGACGGTTAATTCACCCCTCCACTTT. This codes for CASSEWRTVNSPLHF.

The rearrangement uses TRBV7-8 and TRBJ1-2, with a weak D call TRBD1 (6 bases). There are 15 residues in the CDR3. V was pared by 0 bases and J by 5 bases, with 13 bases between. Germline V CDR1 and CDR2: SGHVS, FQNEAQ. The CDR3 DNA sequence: TGTGCCAGCAGCTTAGCACTACAGGGTTCGTATGGCTACACCTTC. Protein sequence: CASSLALQGSYGYTF.

The CDR3 region has the DNA TGCGCCAGCAGTGAAACTAGCGGGGTGTACAATGAGCAGTTCTTC. Protein: CASSETSGVYNEQFF. V and J are TRBV10-1 and TRBJ2-1; 10 nucleotides match TRBD2. V gave up 3 bases and J gave up 4 bases; unmatched junction bases: 3. Germline CDR1 WNHNN, CDR2 SYGVQD (reference sequence). The CDR3 is 15 residues long.

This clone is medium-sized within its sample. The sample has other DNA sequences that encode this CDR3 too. In DNA form, the CDR3 reads TGCGCCAGCAGTGATAGAGCTGAGTACAATGAGCAGTTCTTC. This sequence encodes CASSDRAEYNEQFF. The rearrangement joins TRBV10-1 to TRBJ2-1, with D unresolved. From germline, CDR1 is WNHNN and CDR2 SYGVQD (reference sequence). V dropped 3 bases and J dropped 4 bases, with 10 bases sitting between them. The CDR3 runs to 14 residues.

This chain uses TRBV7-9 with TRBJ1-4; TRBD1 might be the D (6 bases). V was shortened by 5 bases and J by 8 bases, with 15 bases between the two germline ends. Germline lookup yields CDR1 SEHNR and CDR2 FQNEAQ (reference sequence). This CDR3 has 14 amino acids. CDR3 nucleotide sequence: TGTGCCAGCAGCGCCGCCTCACAGGGCGAAAAACTGTTTTTT. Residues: CASSAASQGEKLFF.

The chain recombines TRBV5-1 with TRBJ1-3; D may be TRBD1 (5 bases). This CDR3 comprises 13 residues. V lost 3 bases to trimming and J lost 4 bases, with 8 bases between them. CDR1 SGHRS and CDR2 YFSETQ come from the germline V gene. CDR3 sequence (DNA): TGCGCCAGCAGCTCAGGACACGGAAACACCATATATTTT. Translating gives CASSSGHGNTIYF.

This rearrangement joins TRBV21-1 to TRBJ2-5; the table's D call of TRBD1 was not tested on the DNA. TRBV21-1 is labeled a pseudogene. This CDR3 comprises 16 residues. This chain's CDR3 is CATVSRQGGSQETQYF. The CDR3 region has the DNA TGTGCCACCGTCTCTCGACAGGGGGGGTCCCAAGAGACCCAGTACTTC.

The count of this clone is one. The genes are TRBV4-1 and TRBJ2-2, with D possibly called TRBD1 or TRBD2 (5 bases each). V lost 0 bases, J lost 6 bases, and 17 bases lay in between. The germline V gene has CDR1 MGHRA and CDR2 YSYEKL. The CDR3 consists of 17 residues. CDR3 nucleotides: TGCGCCAGCAGCCAAGATCGGGGACGTAGGACGGCCGGGGAGCTGTTTTTT. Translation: CASSQDRGRRTAGELFF.

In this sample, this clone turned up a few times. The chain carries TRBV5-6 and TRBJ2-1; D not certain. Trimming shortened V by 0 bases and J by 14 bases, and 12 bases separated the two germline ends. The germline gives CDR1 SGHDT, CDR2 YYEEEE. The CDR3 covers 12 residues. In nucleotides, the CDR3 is TGTGCCAGCAGCTTGGTTCCCGAAAGAAAGTTCTTC. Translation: CASSLVPERKFF.

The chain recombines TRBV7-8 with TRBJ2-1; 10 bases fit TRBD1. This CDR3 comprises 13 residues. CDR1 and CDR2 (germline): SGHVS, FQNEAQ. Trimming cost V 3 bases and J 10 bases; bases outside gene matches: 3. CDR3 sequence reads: CASSFGQGVEQFF. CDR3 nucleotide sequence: TGTGCCAGCAGCTTCGGACAGGGGGTAGAGCAGTTCTTC.

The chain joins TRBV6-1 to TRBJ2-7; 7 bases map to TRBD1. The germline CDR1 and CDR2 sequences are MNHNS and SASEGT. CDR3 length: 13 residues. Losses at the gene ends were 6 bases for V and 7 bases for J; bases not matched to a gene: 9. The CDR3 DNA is TGTGCCAGCAGCGCCGGGACAGTCGTGGAGCAGTACTTC. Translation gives CASSAGTVVEQYF.